The clone carrying this T cell receptor beta chain occurred a few times. The record originates from a study of blood T cells in healthy people across ages. It was with a sample-barcoded 5' primer and a J-beta primer mix that a second PCR of roughly 6 to 12 cycles was run. One entry per CDR3 protein results from TCRdb running MiXCR on the 5' RACE reads. The sample records some 690,000 distinct CDR3 sequences, 22% being singletons. This TCR came from a man aged 65 to 79 in good health. The sample was blood.

The CDR3: CASSPGGLENEQFF. For the CDR3, the DNA is TGTGCCAGCAGCCCAGGCGGGTTAGAGAATGAGCAGTTCTTC. V is TRBV4-2 and J is TRBJ2-1, with D possibly matching TRBD2 (5 bases). Trimming shortened V by 4 bases and J by 7 bases, and 14 bases separated the two germline ends. Germline assignment: CDR1 LGHNA and CDR2 YNFKEQ. CDR3 length equals 14 residues.